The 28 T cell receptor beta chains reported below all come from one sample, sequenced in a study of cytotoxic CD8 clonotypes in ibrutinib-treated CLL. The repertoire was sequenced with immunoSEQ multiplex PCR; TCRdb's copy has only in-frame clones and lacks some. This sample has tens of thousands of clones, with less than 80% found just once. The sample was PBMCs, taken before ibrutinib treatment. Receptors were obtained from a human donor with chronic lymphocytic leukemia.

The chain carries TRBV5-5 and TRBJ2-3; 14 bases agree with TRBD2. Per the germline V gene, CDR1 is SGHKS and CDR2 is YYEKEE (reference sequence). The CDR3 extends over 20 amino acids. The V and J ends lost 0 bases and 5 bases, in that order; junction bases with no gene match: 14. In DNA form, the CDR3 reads TGTGCCAGCAGCTTGGCGCGCGTTGGGACTAGCGGGAGAGGTCGAGATACGCAGTATTTT. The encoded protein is CASSLARVGTSGRGRDTQYF. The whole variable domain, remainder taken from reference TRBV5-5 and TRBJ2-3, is DAGVTQSPTHLIKTRGQQVTLRCSPISGHKSVSWYQQVLGQGPQFIFQYYEKEERGRGNFPDRFSARQFPNYSSELNVNALLLGDSALYLCASSLARVGTSGRGRDTQYFGPGTRLTVL.

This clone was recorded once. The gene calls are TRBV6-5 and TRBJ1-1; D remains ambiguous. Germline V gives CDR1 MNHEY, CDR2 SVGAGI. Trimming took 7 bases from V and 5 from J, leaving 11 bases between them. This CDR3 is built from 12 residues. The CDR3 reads CASTGWGTEAFF. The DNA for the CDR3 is TGTGCCAGCACCGGCTGGGGAACTGAAGCTTTCTTT.

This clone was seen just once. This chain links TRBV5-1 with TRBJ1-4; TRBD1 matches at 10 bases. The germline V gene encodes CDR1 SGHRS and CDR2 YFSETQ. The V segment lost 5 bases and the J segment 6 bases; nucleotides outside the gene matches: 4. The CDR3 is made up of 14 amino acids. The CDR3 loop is CASRSGQGYEKLFF. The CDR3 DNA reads TGCGCCAGCAGATCGGGACAGGGGTATGAAAAACTGTTTTTT.

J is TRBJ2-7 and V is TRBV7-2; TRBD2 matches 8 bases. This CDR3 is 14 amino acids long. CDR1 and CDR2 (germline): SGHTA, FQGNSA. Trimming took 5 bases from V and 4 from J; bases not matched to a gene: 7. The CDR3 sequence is CASSQSGSVYEQYF. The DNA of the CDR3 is TGTGCCAGCAGCCAGAGCGGGAGCGTTTACGAGCAGTACTTC.

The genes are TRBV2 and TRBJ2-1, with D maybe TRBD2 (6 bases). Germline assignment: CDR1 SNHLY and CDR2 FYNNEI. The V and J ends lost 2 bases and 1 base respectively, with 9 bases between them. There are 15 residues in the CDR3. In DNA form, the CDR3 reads TGTGCCAGCAGTGAATGGGACTTATCCTACAATGAGCAGTTCTTC. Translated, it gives CASSEWDLSYNEQFF.

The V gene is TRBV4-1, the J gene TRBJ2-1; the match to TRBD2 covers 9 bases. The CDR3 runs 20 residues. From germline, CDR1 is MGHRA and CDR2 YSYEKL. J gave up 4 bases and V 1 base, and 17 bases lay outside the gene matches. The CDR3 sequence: CASSQAPGLAQGKWYNEQFF. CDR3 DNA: TGCGCCAGCAGCCAAGCCCCGGGACTAGCTCAGGGAAAATGGTACAATGAGCAGTTCTTC.

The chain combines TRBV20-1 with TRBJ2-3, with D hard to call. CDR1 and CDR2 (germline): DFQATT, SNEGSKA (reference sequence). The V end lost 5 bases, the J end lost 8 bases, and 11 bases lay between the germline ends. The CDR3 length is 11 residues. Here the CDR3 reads CSAPSYATQYF. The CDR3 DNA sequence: TGCAGTGCTCCCTCTTACGCTACGCAGTATTTT.

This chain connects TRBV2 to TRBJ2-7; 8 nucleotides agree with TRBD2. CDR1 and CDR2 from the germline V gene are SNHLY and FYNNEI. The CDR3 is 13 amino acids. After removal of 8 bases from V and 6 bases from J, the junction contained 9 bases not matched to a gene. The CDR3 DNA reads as TGTGCCAGCGAGGGACTAGGGGCCTTCGAGCAGTACTTC. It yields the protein CASEGLGAFEQYF.

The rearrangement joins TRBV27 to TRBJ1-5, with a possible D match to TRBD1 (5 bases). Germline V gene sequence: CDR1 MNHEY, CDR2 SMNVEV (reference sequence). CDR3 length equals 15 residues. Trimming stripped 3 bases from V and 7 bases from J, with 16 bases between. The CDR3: CASSFGQGYGQPQHF. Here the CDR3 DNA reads TGTGCCAGCAGTTTTGGACAAGGATACGGGCAGCCCCAGCATTTT.

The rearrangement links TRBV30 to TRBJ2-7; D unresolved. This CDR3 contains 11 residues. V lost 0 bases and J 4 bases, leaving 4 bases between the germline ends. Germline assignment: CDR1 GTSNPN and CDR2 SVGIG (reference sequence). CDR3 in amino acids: CAWSVHYEQYF. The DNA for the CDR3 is TGTGCCTGGAGTGTACATTACGAGCAGTACTTC. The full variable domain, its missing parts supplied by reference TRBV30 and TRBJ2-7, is SQTIHQWPATLVQPVGSPLSLECTVEGTSNPNLYWYRQAAGRGLQLLFYSVGIGQISSEVPQNLSASRPQDRQFILSSKKLLLSDSGFYLCAWSVHYEQYFGPGTRLTVT.

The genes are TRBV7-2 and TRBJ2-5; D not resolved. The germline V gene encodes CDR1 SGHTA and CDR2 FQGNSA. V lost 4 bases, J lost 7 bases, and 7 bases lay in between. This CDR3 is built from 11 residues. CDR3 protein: CASSSGSTQYF. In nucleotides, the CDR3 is TGTGCCAGCAGCTCCGGGTCGACCCAGTACTTC.

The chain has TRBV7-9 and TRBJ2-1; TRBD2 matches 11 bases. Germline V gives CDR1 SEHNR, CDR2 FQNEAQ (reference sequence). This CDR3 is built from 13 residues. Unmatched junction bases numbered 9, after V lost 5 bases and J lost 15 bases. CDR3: CASSAGTSGPSFF. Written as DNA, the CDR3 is TGTGCCAGCAGCGCCGGGACTAGCGGACCCTCGTTCTTC.

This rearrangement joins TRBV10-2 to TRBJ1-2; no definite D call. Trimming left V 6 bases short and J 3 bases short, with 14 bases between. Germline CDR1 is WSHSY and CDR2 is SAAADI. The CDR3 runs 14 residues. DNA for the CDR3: TGCGCCAGCAGCCCCGGAAGGGCGGACTATGGCTACACCTTC. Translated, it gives CASSPGRADYGYTF.

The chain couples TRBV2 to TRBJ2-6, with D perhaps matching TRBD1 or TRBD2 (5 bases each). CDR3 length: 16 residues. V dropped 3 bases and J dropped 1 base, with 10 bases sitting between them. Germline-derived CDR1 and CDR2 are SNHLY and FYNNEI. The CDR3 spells CASSDGEGSGANVLTF. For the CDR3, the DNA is TGTGCCAGCAGTGATGGCGAGGGGTCTGGGGCCAACGTCCTGACTTTC.

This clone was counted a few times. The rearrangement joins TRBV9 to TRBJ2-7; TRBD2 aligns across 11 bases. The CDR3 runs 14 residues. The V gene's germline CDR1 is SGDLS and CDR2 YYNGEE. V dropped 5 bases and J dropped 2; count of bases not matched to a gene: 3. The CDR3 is CASSLAGGPYEQYF. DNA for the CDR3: TGTGCCAGCAGTTTAGCGGGAGGGCCCTACGAGCAGTACTTC.

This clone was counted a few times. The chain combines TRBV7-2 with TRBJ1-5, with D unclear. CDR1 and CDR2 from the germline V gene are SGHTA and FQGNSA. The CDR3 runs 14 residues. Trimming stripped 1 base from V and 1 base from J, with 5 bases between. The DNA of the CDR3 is TGTGCCAGCAGCTTAGTTACCAGCAATCAGCCCCAGCATTTT. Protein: CASSLVTSNQPQHF.

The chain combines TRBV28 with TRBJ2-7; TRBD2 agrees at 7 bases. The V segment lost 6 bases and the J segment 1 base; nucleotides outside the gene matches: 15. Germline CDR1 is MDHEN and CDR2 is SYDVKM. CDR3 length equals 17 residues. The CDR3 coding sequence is TGTGCCAGCAGGGGGTGGGCTAGCGGCCTTTGGTCCTACGAGCAGTACTTC. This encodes CASRGWASGLWSYEQYF.

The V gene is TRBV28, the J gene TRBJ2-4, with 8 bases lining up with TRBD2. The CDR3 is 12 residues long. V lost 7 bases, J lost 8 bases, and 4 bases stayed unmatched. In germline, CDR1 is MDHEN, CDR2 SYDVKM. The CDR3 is CASKPGGDIQYF. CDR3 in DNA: TGTGCCAGCAAGCCCGGGGGGGACATTCAGTACTTC.

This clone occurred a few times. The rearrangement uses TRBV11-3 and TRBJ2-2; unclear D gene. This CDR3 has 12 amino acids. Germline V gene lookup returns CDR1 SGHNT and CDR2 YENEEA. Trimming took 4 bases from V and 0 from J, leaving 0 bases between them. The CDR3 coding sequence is TGTGCCAGCAGCTCGAACACCGGGGAGCTGTTTTTT. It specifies CASSSNTGELFF.

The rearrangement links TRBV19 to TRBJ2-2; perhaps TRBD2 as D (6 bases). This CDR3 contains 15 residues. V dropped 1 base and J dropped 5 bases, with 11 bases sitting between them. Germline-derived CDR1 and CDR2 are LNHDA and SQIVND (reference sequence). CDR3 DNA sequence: TGTGCCAGTAGTATAGTGGAGGCGGGGACCGGGGAGCTGTTTTTT. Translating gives CASSIVEAGTGELFF.

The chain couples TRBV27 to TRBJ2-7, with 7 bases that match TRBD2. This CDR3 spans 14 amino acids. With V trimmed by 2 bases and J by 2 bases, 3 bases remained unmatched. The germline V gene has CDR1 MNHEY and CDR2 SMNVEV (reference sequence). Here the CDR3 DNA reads TGTGCCAGCAGTTTAAGTGGGAGGGCCTACGAGCAGTACTTC. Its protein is CASSLSGRAYEQYF.

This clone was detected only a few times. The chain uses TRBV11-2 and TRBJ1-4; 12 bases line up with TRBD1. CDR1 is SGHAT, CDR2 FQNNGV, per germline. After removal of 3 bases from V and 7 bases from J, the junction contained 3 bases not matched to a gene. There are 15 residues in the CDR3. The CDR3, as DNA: TGTGCCAGCAGCTTTGGGACAGGGGGCGGTGAAAAACTGTTTTTT. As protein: CASSFGTGGGEKLFF.

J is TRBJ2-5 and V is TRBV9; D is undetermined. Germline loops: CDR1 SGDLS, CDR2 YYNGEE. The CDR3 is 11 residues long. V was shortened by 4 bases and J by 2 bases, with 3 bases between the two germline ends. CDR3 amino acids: CASSNQETQYF. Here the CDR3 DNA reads TGTGCCAGCAGCAATCAAGAGACCCAGTACTTC.

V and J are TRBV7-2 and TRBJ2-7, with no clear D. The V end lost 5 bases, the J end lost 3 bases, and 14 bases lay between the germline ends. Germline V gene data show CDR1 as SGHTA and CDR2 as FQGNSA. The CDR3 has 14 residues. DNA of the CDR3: TGTGCCAGCAGCCCGAGAGGTAGGATCTACGAGCAGTACTTC. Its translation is CASSPRGRIYEQYF.

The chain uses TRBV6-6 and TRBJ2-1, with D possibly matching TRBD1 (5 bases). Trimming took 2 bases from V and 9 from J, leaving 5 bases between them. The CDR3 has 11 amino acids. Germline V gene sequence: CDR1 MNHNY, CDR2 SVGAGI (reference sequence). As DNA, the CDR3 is TGTGCCAGCAGTTACACAGGTGAGCAGTTCTTC. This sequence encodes CASSYTGEQFF.

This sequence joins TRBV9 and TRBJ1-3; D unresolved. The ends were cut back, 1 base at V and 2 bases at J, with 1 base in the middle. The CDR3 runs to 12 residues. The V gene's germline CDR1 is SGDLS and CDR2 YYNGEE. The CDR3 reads CASSVTGNTIYF. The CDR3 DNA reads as TGTGCCAGCAGCGTAACTGGAAACACCATATATTTT.

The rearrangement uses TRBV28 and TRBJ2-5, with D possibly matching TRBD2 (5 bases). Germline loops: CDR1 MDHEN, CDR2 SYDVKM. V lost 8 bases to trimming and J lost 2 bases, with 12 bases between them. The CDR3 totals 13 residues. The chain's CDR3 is CASARSGQETQYF. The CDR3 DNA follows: TGTGCCAGCGCCCGGAGCGGACAAGAGACCCAGTACTTC.

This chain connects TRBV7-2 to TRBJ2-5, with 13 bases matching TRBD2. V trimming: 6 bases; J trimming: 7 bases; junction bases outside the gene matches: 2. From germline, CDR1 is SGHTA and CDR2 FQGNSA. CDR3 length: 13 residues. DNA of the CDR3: TGTGCCAGCAGGGGACTAGCGGGGAGGACCCAGTACTTC. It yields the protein CASRGLAGRTQYF.